These 9 T cell receptor beta chains were sequenced from one sample in a study of T cell changes during pregnancy in multiple sclerosis. Method: immunoSEQ multiplex PCR; TCRdb's copy keeps in-frame clones and lacks some. This sample yields tens of thousands of clones, of which approximately 93% are seen a single time; about 1.8% belongs to the top ten. Sample: peripheral blood, taken after pregnancy. Every receptor here comes from a female donor with multiple sclerosis, enrolled in a pregnancy study.

The chain uses TRBV19 and TRBJ1-3; D is uncertain. Germline V gene data show CDR1 as LNHDA and CDR2 as SQIVND (reference sequence). Trimming cost V 7 bases and J 1 base, with 14 bases left between them. The CDR3 spans 15 residues. CDR3: CASKFEAFSGNTIYF. The CDR3 DNA sequence: TGTGCCAGTAAGTTCGAGGCCTTTTCTGGAAACACCATATATTTT.

This chain uses TRBV4-1 with TRBJ2-2; 8 nucleotides line up with TRBD1. Trimming at V came to 4 bases and at J to 7 bases, leaving 5 bases not matched to a gene. This CDR3 spans 14 amino acids. Germline assignment: CDR1 MGHRA and CDR2 YSYEKL. For the CDR3, the DNA is TGCGCCAGCAGCCGAAACAGGGGGGTCGGGGAGCTGTTTTTT. Protein: CASSRNRGVGELFF.

The chain combines TRBV19 with TRBJ2-3, with no clear D. CDR3 length: 17 amino acids. Germline V lookup: CDR1 LNHDA, CDR2 SQIVND (reference sequence). Trimming took 5 bases from V and 1 from J, leaving 19 bases between them. The CDR3 nucleotides are TGTGCCAGTAGTGGCTCTGTGTTGGGCAGGCGCACAGATACGCAGTATTTT. It specifies CASSGSVLGRRTDTQYF.

The chain employs TRBV7-9 and TRBJ2-7; D may be TRBD1 (6 bases). V lost 5 bases and J lost 4, with 21 bases in between. Germline V gene lookup returns CDR1 SEHNR and CDR2 FQNEAQ (reference sequence). The CDR3 contains 16 residues. The CDR3 sequence is CASSPGTPLGVYEQYF. CDR3 coding DNA: TGTGCCAGCAGCCCCGGGACACCCCTCGGGGTGTACGAGCAGTACTTC.

This clone was counted once. The J gene is TRBJ2-1, the V gene TRBV5-8, with 9 bases identical to TRBD1. This CDR3 spans 16 amino acids. Trimming removed 4 bases from V and 8 bases from J; junction bases left unmatched: 13. The V gene's germline CDR1 is SGHTS and CDR2 YDEGEE. The DNA of the CDR3 is TGTGCCAGCAGCCTGAGAGGGGGACAGGGTCAGGATGAGCAGTTCTTC. Its protein is CASSLRGGQGQDEQFF.

The V and J genes are TRBV7-9 and TRBJ2-3; TRBD2 agrees at 10 bases. In germline, CDR1 is SEHNR, CDR2 FQNEAQ (reference sequence). V dropped 5 bases and J dropped 4; count of bases not matched to a gene: 6. The length of the CDR3 is 15 residues. The CDR3 protein is CASSGPSGGPDTQYF. CDR3 nucleotide sequence: TGTGCCAGCAGCGGGCCTAGCGGGGGTCCAGATACGCAGTATTTT.

This clone was observed a few times. This chain uses TRBV9 with TRBJ1-4; D is perhaps TRBD1 (6 bases). The CDR3 is made up of 16 amino acids. Between the trimmed V and J ends, which lost 0 bases and 7 bases, there was a span of 16 bases. Germline values: CDR1 SGDLS, CDR2 YYNGEE. In DNA form, the CDR3 reads TGTGCCAGCAGCGTAGGCCCAGGGGCAGGAGGTGAAAAACTGTTTTTT. Residues: CASSVGPGAGGEKLFF.

V and J are TRBV18 and TRBJ2-5; 8 bases are shared with TRBD2. Germline V gene lookup returns CDR1 KGHSH and CDR2 LQKENI. J lost 5 bases, V lost 1 base, and 6 bases had no gene match. CDR3 length equals 15 residues. CDR3 residues: CASSPRSGSGETQYF. The CDR3 region has the DNA TGTGCCAGCTCACCACGGAGCGGGAGCGGGGAGACCCAGTACTTC. The variable domain in full, completed from reference TRBV18 and TRBJ2-5, reads NAGVMQNPRHLVRRRGQEARLRCSPMKGHSHVYWYRQLPEEGLKFMVYLQKENIIDESGMPKERFSAEFPKEGPSILRIQQVVRGDSAAYFCASSPRSGSGETQYFGPGTRLLVL.

This chain links TRBV27 with TRBJ2-1; tentative D call: TRBD1 (5 bases). The CDR3 extends over 16 amino acids. Germline-derived CDR1 and CDR2 are MNHEY and SMNVEV (reference sequence). The ends were cut back, 0 bases at V and 4 bases at J, with 13 bases in the middle. CDR3 DNA: TGTGCCAGCAGTTTATCCCGAGCTAAGGGGTACAATGAGCAGTTCTTC. Translating it yields CASSLSRAKGYNEQFF.